The clone carrying this T cell receptor (beta chain) appeared a few times. Antigen: not known. TCRdb redid the calling of the RT-PCR reads with MiXCR, one entry per CDR3 protein. The sample shows some 800,000 distinct CDR3 sequences, 21% of them seen only once. This specimen comes from a study of response to subunit inactivated influenza vaccine. Study-wide points: The study's authors posited that every seasonal influenza vaccination enlists few new T cells.

The CDR3 is made up of 13 amino acids. V was clipped by 7 bases and J by 7 bases, with 16 bases between them. CDR1 MNHEY and CDR2 SVGEGT come from the germline V gene. The TCR comes from a man aged 50 to 59 who received an inactivated influenza vaccine. Sample: PBMCs from blood, taken 5 days after vaccination. The chain employs TRBV6-2 or TRBV6-3 and TRBJ1-2; D uncertain. The CDR3 nucleotides are TGTGCCAGCACCCAGGAGGATCACGGTGGCTACACCTTC. Translation: CASTQEDHGGYTF.